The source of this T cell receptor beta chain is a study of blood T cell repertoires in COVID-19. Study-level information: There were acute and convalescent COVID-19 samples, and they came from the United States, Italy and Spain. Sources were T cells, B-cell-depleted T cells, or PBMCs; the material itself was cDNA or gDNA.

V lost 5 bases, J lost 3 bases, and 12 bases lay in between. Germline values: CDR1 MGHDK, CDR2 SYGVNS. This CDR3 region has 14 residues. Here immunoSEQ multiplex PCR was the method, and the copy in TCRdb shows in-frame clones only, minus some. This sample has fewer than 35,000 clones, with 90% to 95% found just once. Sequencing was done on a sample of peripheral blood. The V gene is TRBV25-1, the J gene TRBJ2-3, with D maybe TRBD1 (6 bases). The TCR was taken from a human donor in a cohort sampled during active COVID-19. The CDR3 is CASSQRGGTDTQYF. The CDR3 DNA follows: TGTGCCAGCAGTCAGCGAGGGGGAACAGATACGCAGTATTTT.